A selection of T cell receptor beta chains follows, all from one sample in a study of early T cells in non-severe SARS-CoV-2 infection. Each CDR3 protein gets one entry after TCRdb re-called the 5' RACE reads with MiXCR. The sample gives tens of thousands of distinct CDR3 sequences, 10% to 12% of which show up once; about 6% is in the top ten. The material was whole blood, obtained at baseline. These TCRs come from an adult who was a healthcare worker with PCR-confirmed SARS-CoV-2 infection or an uninfected control (not recorded which). CDR3s include the opening cysteine and the closing phenylalanine or tryptophan. Clone size is not always given. Where it is, it says once, few, many or a class for expanded clones.

.	15	TRBJ1-6	TRBV18	CASSASVVGNSPLHF
.	14	TRBJ1-4	TRBV4-1	CASSLGQNNEKLFF
few	15	TRBJ2-1	TRBV5-4	CASSMRRPTYNEQFF
.	14	TRBJ2-7	TRBV14	CASSQRGVSYEQYF
.	15	TRBJ1-6	TRBV4-1	CASSQMAVLNSPLHF
many	16	TRBJ2-1	TRBV21-1	CASSPGGGRYSNEQFF
few	13	TRBJ1-4	TRBV5-1	CASSLGQSEKLFF
many	15	TRBJ1-1	TRBV5-1	CASSPTGVMNTEAFF
.	14	TRBJ1-5	TRBV12-3/TRBV12-4	CATEPRTPQRAQHF
.	14	TRBJ2-7	TRBV5-6	CASTRGRIIYEQYF
.	12	TRBJ2-3	TRBV6-1	CASRGPVDTQYF
few	14	TRBJ2-3	TRBV7-6	CASSNLPGTDTQYF
few	15	TRBJ2-4	TRBV20-1	CSARDPGRVKNIQYF
many	14	TRBJ2-3	TRBV7-9	CASSGGTSADTQYF
many	15	TRBJ1-1	TRBV20-1	CSARDPTGGNTEAFF
few	13	TRBJ2-7	TRBV7-2	CASSPRTSYEQYF
many	14	TRBJ2-1	TRBV20-1	CSARDLAGYNEQFF
few	17	TRBJ2-4	TRBV12-3/TRBV12-4	CASSLNAGGAGENIQYF
many	14	TRBJ1-2	TRBV7-9	CASSLGQGNYGYTF
.	14	TRBJ2-3	TRBV5-1	CASSFLAITDTQYF